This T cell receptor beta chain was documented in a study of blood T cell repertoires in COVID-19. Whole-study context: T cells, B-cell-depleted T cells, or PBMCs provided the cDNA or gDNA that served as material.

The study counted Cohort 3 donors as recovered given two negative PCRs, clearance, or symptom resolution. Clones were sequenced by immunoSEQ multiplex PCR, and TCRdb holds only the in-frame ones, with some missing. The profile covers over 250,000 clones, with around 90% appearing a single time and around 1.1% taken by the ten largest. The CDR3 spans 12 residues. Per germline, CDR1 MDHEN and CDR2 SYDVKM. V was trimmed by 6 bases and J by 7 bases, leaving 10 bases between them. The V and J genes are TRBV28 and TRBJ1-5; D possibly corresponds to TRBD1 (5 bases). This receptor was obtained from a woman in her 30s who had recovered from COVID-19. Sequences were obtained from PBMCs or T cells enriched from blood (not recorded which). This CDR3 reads CASREGLQPQHF. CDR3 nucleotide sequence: TGTGCCAGCAGAGAGGGACTGCAGCCCCAGCATTTT.